Sequencing of this T cell receptor beta chain was carried out in a study of CD8 T cells in ankylosing spondylitis. Findings of the study overall: Significant enrichment of disease-linked clones was reported in matched ankylosing spondylitis synovial fluid.

Points on this clonotype: Its antigen is unknown.

In TCRdb, the 5' RACE reads were re-called with MiXCR into one record per CDR3 protein. The repertoire consists of over 30,000 distinct CDR3 sequences, with 16% occurring once and the leading ten covering over 45%. Deletions cut 1 base from V and 2 bases from J, with 13 bases between. The CDR3 runs 16 residues. Germline CDR1 is SEHNR and CDR2 is FQNEAQ (reference sequence). The receptor's source is a male donor with ankylosing spondylitis or in good health (not recorded which). Material: blood. The V call is TRBV7-9, the J call TRBJ2-3; D is ambiguous. The CDR3 here is CASSLGTVLFTDTQYF. CDR3 DNA sequence: TGTGCCAGCAGCTTAGGCACAGTCCTCTTCACAGATACGCAGTATTTT.